These 29 T cell receptor beta chains were all obtained from the same sample, sequenced in a study of blood T cell repertoires in COVID-19 (dated by TCRdb to 2018 to 2020). Library method: the immunoSEQ multiplex PCR assay. TCRdb mirrors the immuneACCESS table, restricted to in-frame sequences. Some clones are absent from its copies; in checked studies, under half trace to an unresolved V gene, and the reason for the others is unknown. The sample table records about 160,000 clones; 60% to 80% of these occur just once. 2.8% of the sample is taken by the ten largest. The material sequenced was peripheral blood. These receptors originate from a man between 70 and 80 years old with acute or convalescent COVID-19.

The rearrangement links TRBV2 to TRBJ2-7; 7 positions agree with TRBD1. CDR1 SNHLY and CDR2 FYNNEI come from the germline V gene. This CDR3 has 15 amino acids. With V trimmed by 4 bases and J by 0 bases, 6 bases remained unmatched. This CDR3 reads CASSGSRGHSYEQYF. CDR3 nucleotide sequence: TGTGCCAGCAGTGGTTCGAGGGGGCACTCCTACGAGCAGTACTTC.

The rearrangement uses TRBV27 and TRBJ2-7; 7 bases map to TRBD1. CDR3 size: 14 residues. Per the germline V gene, CDR1 is MNHEY and CDR2 is SMNVEV (reference sequence). J gave up 3 bases and V 5 bases, and 7 bases lay outside the gene matches. The CDR3 DNA follows: TGTGCCAGCAGTCCAAGCCGGGACAGCTACGAGCAGTACTTC. As protein: CASSPSRDSYEQYF.

The chain is built from TRBV19 and TRBJ2-6; D possibly corresponds to TRBD1 (7 bases). The germline V gene encodes CDR1 LNHDA and CDR2 SQIVND (reference sequence). Trimming stripped 7 bases from V and 1 base from J, with 17 bases between. The CDR3 runs 17 residues. Written as DNA, the CDR3 is TGTGCCAGTACACGAGACAGGGACTTTTCTGGGGCCAACGTCCTGACTTTC. Amino acid sequence: CASTRDRDFSGANVLTF.

This chain connects TRBV18 to TRBJ1-6, with TRBD1 identical over 9 bases. The germline V gene has CDR1 KGHSH and CDR2 LQKENI. CDR3 length equals 15 residues. V shed 4 bases and J 8 bases; nucleotides not matched to a gene: 6. The CDR3 sequence is CASSLPGQGYSPLHF. CDR3 bases: TGTGCCAGCTCACTACCGGGACAGGGATATTCACCCCTCCACTTT.

V and J are TRBV28 and TRBJ2-5; 12 bases match TRBD2. CDR3 length: 16 amino acids. After removal of 0 bases from V and 2 bases from J, the junction contained 1 base not matched to a gene. Per germline, CDR1 MDHEN and CDR2 SYDVKM. The chain's CDR3 is CASSLWTSGSQETQYF. CDR3 in DNA: TGTGCCAGCAGTTTATGGACTAGCGGGAGTCAAGAGACCCAGTACTTC. The full variable domain, in which reference TRBV28 and TRBJ2-5 provide the parts outside the CDR3, is DVKVTQSSRYLVKRTGEKVFLECVQDMDHENMFWYRQDPGLGLRLIYFSYDVKMKEKGDIPEGYSVSREKKERFSLILESASTNQTSMYLCASSLWTSGSQETQYFGPGTRLLVL.

This clone has a single count. The rearrangement uses TRBV5-4 and TRBJ2-3; D is perhaps TRBD2 (5 bases). CDR3 length equals 15 residues. Germline V lookup: CDR1 SGHNT, CDR2 YYREEE (reference sequence). The V gene lost 1 base and the J gene lost 2 bases, with 11 bases spanning the gap. The CDR3 is CASSLRAGPTDTQYF. DNA for the CDR3: TGTGCCAGCAGCTTGCGTGCGGGTCCCACAGATACGCAGTATTTT.

The chain has TRBV27 and TRBJ1-2; 7 bases are a match to TRBD1. The CDR3 has 13 residues. The germline gives CDR1 MNHEY, CDR2 SMNVEV (reference sequence). V shed 6 bases, J shed 4 bases, and the junction held 5 bases outside the gene matches. The CDR3, as DNA: TGTGCCAGCAGCCGACAGGGAACCTATGGCTACACCTTC. This codes for CASSRQGTYGYTF.

The chain carries TRBV2 and TRBJ1-1; D uncertain. Per germline, CDR1 SNHLY and CDR2 FYNNEI. The CDR3 spans 13 residues. V was clipped by 7 bases and J by 4 bases, with 13 bases between them. The CDR3 protein is CASNRGTSTEAFF. For the CDR3, the DNA is TGTGCCAGCAACCGGGGTACGTCCACTGAAGCTTTCTTT.

This clone was seen repeatedly, ten times or more. V is TRBV5-1 and J is TRBJ2-5, with 9 bases identical to TRBD1. This CDR3 contains 16 residues. CDR1 is SGHRS, CDR2 YFSETQ, per germline. Trimming cost V 0 bases and J 6 bases; bases outside gene matches: 9. The CDR3, as DNA: TGCGCCAGCAGCTTGGACGGGACAGGGATTGTAAAGACCCAGTACTTC. Translated, it gives CASSLDGTGIVKTQYF.

The J gene is TRBJ1-2, the V gene TRBV6-5; 7 nucleotides align to TRBD1. Trimming took 6 bases from V and 8 from J; bases not matched to a gene: 12. Germline CDR1 reads MNHEY; CDR2 reads SVGAGI. The CDR3 extends over 14 amino acids. The CDR3, as DNA: TGTGCCAGCAGCCAGGACAGGTCCCAGGGGGGCTACACCTTC. Amino acid sequence: CASSQDRSQGGYTF.

The chain links TRBV7-2 to TRBJ2-5; 8 bases map to TRBD1. The junction had 1 base not matched to a gene; V was cut back by 0 bases and J by 4 bases. Germline-derived CDR1 and CDR2 are SGHTA and FQGNSA. The CDR3 covers 14 residues. CDR3 residues: CASSLATGGETQYF. The CDR3 coding sequence is TGTGCCAGCAGCTTAGCAACAGGGGGAGAGACCCAGTACTTC.

The chain links TRBV19 to TRBJ2-4, with D possibly being TRBD2 (5 bases). V dropped 3 bases and J dropped 5 bases, with 14 bases sitting between them. CDR1 and CDR2 (germline): LNHDA, SQIVND (reference sequence). The CDR3 extends over 15 amino acids. The CDR3 reads CASSITWAGENIQYF. CDR3 bases: TGTGCCAGTAGTATCACGTGGGCCGGGGAAAACATTCAGTACTTC.

This chain joins TRBV5-8 and TRBJ1-3; weak D call: TRBD1 (6 bases). The CDR3 runs to 15 residues. Germline V gene lookup returns CDR1 SGHTS and CDR2 YDEGEE. V lost 8 bases and J 0 bases, leaving 15 bases between the germline ends. CDR3 nucleotide sequence: TGTGCCAGTCTCCGACAGGCAGGCTCTGGAAACACCATATATTTT. Amino acids: CASLRQAGSGNTIYF. The variable domain in full, completed from reference TRBV5-8 and TRBJ1-3, reads EAGVTQSPTHLIKTRGQQATLRCSPISGHTSVYWYQQALGLGLQFLLWYDEGEERNRGNFPPRFSGRQFPNYSSELNVNALELEDSALYLCASLRQAGSGNTIYFGEGSWLTVV.

The table lists this clone with a few counts. V is TRBV5-4 and J is TRBJ2-2; TRBD1 might be the D (5 bases). Trimming stripped 4 bases from V and 0 bases from J, with 13 bases between. Germline V gene sequence: CDR1 SGHNT, CDR2 YYREEE (reference sequence). The length of the CDR3 is 16 residues. DNA for the CDR3: TGTGCCAGCAGCCAGGGCCTCTTCTCGAACACCGGGGAGCTGTTTTTT. It specifies CASSQGLFSNTGELFF.

The DNA of the CDR3 is TGTGCAAGTCGCTTAGTGCGTCAGGGAACCTACGAGCAGTACTTC. It yields the protein CASRLVRQGTYEQYF. The V call is TRBV12-2, the J call TRBJ2-7; the table gives TRBD1 as D, unverified against the DNA. TRBV12-2 is a pseudogene. The CDR3 totals 15 residues.

The V call is TRBV6-2 or TRBV6-3, the J call TRBJ1-1; unclear D gene. The germline gives CDR1 MNHEY, CDR2 SVGEGT. This CDR3 spans 14 amino acids. V lost 1 base to trimming and J lost 4 bases, with 10 bases between them. The CDR3 region is CASSYLPGGTEAFF. Written as DNA, the CDR3 is TGTGCCAGCAGTTACTTGCCCGGTGGCACTGAAGCTTTCTTT.

This clone appeared a few times. This chain links TRBV30 with TRBJ2-7; 9 bases match TRBD1. The junction had 10 bases not matched to a gene; V was cut back by 3 bases and J by 4 bases. This CDR3 spans 15 amino acids. Germline loops: CDR1 GTSNPN, CDR2 SVGIG (reference sequence). The chain's CDR3 is CAWRGHRTGAYEQYF. DNA of the CDR3: TGTGCCTGGAGGGGGCACCGGACAGGGGCGTACGAGCAGTACTTC. Based on the CDR3 plus reference TRBV30 and TRBJ2-7, the full variable domain is SQTIHQWPATLVQPVGSPLSLECTVEGTSNPNLYWYRQAAGRGLQLLFYSVGIGQISSEVPQNLSASRPQDRQFILSSKKLLLSDSGFYLCAWRGHRTGAYEQYFGPGTRLTVT.

V gene TRBV18 combines with J gene TRBJ1-4, with 8 bases lining up with TRBD1. CDR3 length: 14 amino acids. After removal of 3 bases from V and 8 bases from J, the junction contained 5 bases not matched to a gene. Germline V lookup: CDR1 KGHSH, CDR2 LQKENI. CDR3 residues: CASSPTGVGEKLFF. CDR3 DNA sequence: TGTGCCAGCTCACCGACAGGGGTCGGCGAAAAACTGTTTTTT.

This clone was seen only a few times. The chain links TRBV12-3 or TRBV12-4 to TRBJ2-3; 7 positions agree with TRBD2. Trimming took 8 bases from V and 1 from J; bases not matched to a gene: 3. The CDR3 runs to 13 residues. The CDR3 region has the DNA TGTGCCAGCCAGGGAGGGCGCACAGATACGCAGTATTTT. Protein product: CASQGGRTDTQYF.

This clone has just a few counts. The rearrangement links TRBV5-6 to TRBJ2-7; 7 positions match TRBD1. Germline assignment: CDR1 SGHDT and CDR2 YYEEEE. V lost 1 base to trimming and J lost 2 bases; unmatched junction nucleotides: 0. The CDR3 is 13 residues long. DNA of the CDR3: TGTGCCAGCAGCTTGCAGGGGGCCTACGAGCAGTACTTC. Its protein is CASSLQGAYEQYF.

The genes are TRBV6-5 and TRBJ1-2; 7 bases are shared with TRBD1. The germline V gene has CDR1 MNHEY and CDR2 SVGAGI. CDR3 length: 15 residues. V lost 4 bases to trimming and J lost 3 bases; unmatched junction nucleotides: 8. CDR3 nucleotides: TGTGCCAGCAGTTTAGGACAGGAGACTTACTATGGCTACACCTTC. It encodes CASSLGQETYYGYTF.

V is TRBV10-2 and J is TRBJ1-4; D ambiguous. Germline CDR1 and CDR2: WSHSY and SAAADI. The ends were cut back, 2 bases at V and 2 bases at J, with 12 bases in the middle. This CDR3 is built from 16 residues. The CDR3 here is CASSEQGPGTNEKLFF. In DNA, the CDR3 is TGCGCCAGCAGTGAGCAAGGCCCGGGTACTAATGAAAAACTGTTTTTT.

The CDR3 loop is CASSRQGVGMNTEAFF. DNA for the CDR3: TGTGCCAGCAGCAGACAGGGGGTGGGAATGAACACTGAAGCTTTCTTT. The chain joins TRBV28 to TRBJ1-1, with 9 nucleotides matching TRBD1. With 6 bases clipped from V and 0 bases from J, the junction kept 8 bases outside the gene matches. Germline V gene data show CDR1 as MDHEN and CDR2 as SYDVKM. The CDR3 loop spans 16 amino acids.

This chain connects TRBV6-5 to TRBJ2-7; TRBD2 aligns across 10 bases. The CDR3 totals 16 residues. Germline assignment: CDR1 MNHEY and CDR2 SVGAGI. V lost 0 bases, J lost 0 bases, and 2 bases stayed unmatched. Here the CDR3 DNA reads TGTGCCAGCAGTTACTCGAGCGGGGGGGCCTCCTACGAGCAGTACTTC. Translation gives CASSYSSGGASYEQYF.

Of note for this clone: Likely a read error: the CDR3 ends without its conserved phenylalanine or tryptophan. The DNA is left out, because the CDR3 cannot be placed on it with certainty; the CDR3 is given as TCRdb lists it. The chain carries TRBV12-3 or TRBV12-4 and TRBJ2-7; TRBD1 is the table's D call, not checked against the DNA. The CDR3 region is 8 residues in length, termini included. CDR3 sequence reads: CAGRTGPL.

The chain carries TRBV7-9 and TRBJ2-3, with 9 bases that match TRBD1. This CDR3 has 15 amino acids. V shed 5 bases and J 2 bases; nucleotides not matched to a gene: 5. The germline CDR1 and CDR2 sequences are SEHNR and FQNEAQ (reference sequence). CDR3 region: CASSRQGGYTDTQYF. CDR3 bases: TGTGCCAGCAGCAGACAGGGGGGGTACACAGATACGCAGTATTTT. The full variable domain, in which reference TRBV7-9 and TRBJ2-3 provide the parts outside the CDR3, is DTGVSQNPRHKITKRGQNVTFRCDPISEHNRLYWYRQTLGQGPEFLTYFQNEAQLEKSRLLSDRFSAERPKGSFSTLEIQRTEQGDSAMYLCASSRQGGYTDTQYFGPGTRLTVL.

V gene TRBV2 combines with J gene TRBJ1-3; no reliable D call. The CDR3 sequence is 13 residues long. Germline V gives CDR1 SNHLY, CDR2 FYNNEI. V lost 1 base, J lost 4 bases, and 5 bases lay in between. CDR3 residues: CASSEVGGNTIYF. The CDR3 DNA reads as TGTGCCAGCAGTGAAGTCGGGGGAAACACCATATATTTT.

The chain recombines TRBV2 with TRBJ2-7, with 9 nucleotides matching TRBD1. Germline-derived CDR1 and CDR2 are SNHLY and FYNNEI. The V segment lost 6 bases and the J segment 7 bases; nucleotides outside the gene matches: 16. The CDR3 is 16 amino acids. CDR3 region: CASSDVRDRAPGEQYF. In DNA, the CDR3 is TGTGCCAGCAGCGACGTCCGGGACAGGGCCCCGGGTGAGCAGTACTTC. The full variable domain, with the rest looked up from reference TRBV2 and TRBJ2-7, is EPEVTQTPSHQVTQMGQEVILRCVPISNHLYFYWYRQILGQKVEFLVSFYNNEISEKSEIFDDQFSVERPDGSNFTLKIRSTKLEDSAMYFCASSDVRDRAPGEQYFGPGTRLTVT.

This clone was counted between two and nine times. The J gene is TRBJ2-7, the V gene TRBV7-2, with a tentative D call TRBD1 (6 bases). Trimming left V 9 bases short and J 5 bases short, with 14 bases between. The CDR3 consists of 12 residues. CDR1 and CDR2 from the germline V gene are SGHTA and FQGNSA. The CDR3 region has the DNA TGTGCCAGTAGGTTTGGGGGCCACGAGCAGTACTTC. Its protein is CASRFGGHEQYF.